One sample yielded the 24 T cell receptor beta chains listed below, sequenced in a study of blood T cell repertoires in COVID-19. Here immunoSEQ multiplex PCR was the method, and the copy in TCRdb shows in-frame clones only, minus some. The repertoire holds about 98,000 clones, with 81% as singletons. The sequencing input was peripheral blood. The receptor source for this set is an elderly woman with acute or convalescent COVID-19.

The chain combines TRBV24-1 with TRBJ1-1, with D tentatively TRBD1 (5 bases). This CDR3 spans 16 amino acids. Germline V gene lookup returns CDR1 KGHDR and CDR2 SFDVKD. The germline V and J ends were trimmed by 3 bases and 10 bases, with 23 bases remaining between them. The CDR3, as DNA: TGTGCCACCAGTGATGGGGGGACGGCAGGGAGACTTGGAGCTTTCTTT. Translation gives CATSDGGTAGRLGAFF.

This clone was picked up one time. This rearrangement joins TRBV4-3 to TRBJ1-2; a possible D gene is TRBD1 (6 bases). V gave up 1 base and J gave up 0 bases, with 9 bases separating them. The CDR3 sequence is 15 residues long. Germline V lookup: CDR1 LGHNA, CDR2 YSLEER. CDR3 region: CASSQARGSNYGYTF. The CDR3 region has the DNA TGCGCCAGCAGCCAAGCCAGGGGTTCTAACTATGGCTACACCTTC.

This chain joins TRBV29-1 and TRBJ1-1, with D maybe TRBD1 (5 bases). The CDR3 is 11 amino acids. Trimming removed 2 bases from V and 9 bases from J, with 10 bases in between. Germline V gives CDR1 SQVTM, CDR2 ANQGSEA. The CDR3 here is CSVERQGKAFF. CDR3 DNA: TGCAGCGTTGAACGGCAGGGTAAAGCTTTCTTT.

The gene calls are TRBV27 and TRBJ2-3; 12 bases fit TRBD2. The CDR3 is 16 amino acids. Germline V CDR1 and CDR2: MNHEY, SMNVEV (reference sequence). Unmatched junction bases numbered 2, after V lost 2 bases and J lost 2 bases. The CDR3 nucleotides read TGTGCCAGCAGTTTAACTAGCGGGGGGTACACAGATACGCAGTATTTT. Amino acids: CASSLTSGGYTDTQYF.

The V call is TRBV2, the J call TRBJ1-2, with 8 bases aligning to TRBD1. V shed 6 bases, J shed 3 bases, and the junction held 6 bases outside the gene matches. This CDR3 is 14 amino acids long. Germline V gene data show CDR1 as SNHLY and CDR2 as FYNNEI. DNA for the CDR3: TGTGCCAGCAGAGGACAGGGAAACCACTATGGCTACACCTTC. It codes for CASRGQGNHYGYTF.

Notes on this clone: Other DNA sequences within the sample encode an identical CDR3. In DNA form, the CDR3 reads TGCGCCAGCAGCTTGGACGGGAGCTACGAGCAGTACGTC. Translation: CASSLDGSYEQYV. The V gene is TRBV5-1, the J gene TRBJ2-7; maybe TRBD2 (6 bases). CDR3 length: 13 amino acids. V gave up 0 bases and J gave up 3 bases, with 7 bases separating them. Germline V CDR1 and CDR2: SGHRS, YFSETQ.

The gene calls are TRBV28 and TRBJ1-1; D perhaps matches TRBD1 (5 bases). Per germline, CDR1 MDHEN and CDR2 SYDVKM. V was clipped by 5 bases and J by 1 base, with 11 bases between them. This CDR3 spans 14 amino acids. The chain's CDR3 is CASSLRQQNTEAFF. The CDR3 nucleotides are TGTGCCAGCAGTCTCCGACAGCAGAACACTGAAGCTTTCTTT.

The J gene is TRBJ1-1, the V gene TRBV29-1, with D possibly being TRBD1 (5 bases). Germline CDR1 and CDR2: SQVTM and ANQGSEA. This CDR3 comprises 14 residues. V lost 6 bases to trimming and J lost 3 bases, with 17 bases between them. In DNA form, the CDR3 reads TGCAGCGTCACCCCCAGGGCAGAATACACTGAAGCTTTCTTT. Translating it yields CSVTPRAEYTEAFF.

This chain joins TRBV5-4 and TRBJ2-3, with 10 positions matching TRBD1. This CDR3 comprises 16 residues. The V and J ends lost 4 bases and 0 bases, in that order; junction bases with no gene match: 5. Germline V gene lookup returns CDR1 SGHNT and CDR2 YYREEE (reference sequence). CDR3 protein: CASSVDRGLSTDTQYF. In DNA, the CDR3 is TGTGCCAGCAGCGTAGACAGGGGGCTCAGCACAGATACGCAGTATTTT.

The chain uses TRBV5-5 and TRBJ2-1; no firm D call. V lost 6 bases and J lost 0, with 13 bases in between. CDR3 size: 15 residues. From germline, CDR1 is SGHKS and CDR2 YYEKEE (reference sequence). CDR3 in amino acids: CASTSQTSSYNEQFF. The CDR3 nucleotides read TGTGCCAGCACCTCGCAGACATCCTCCTACAATGAGCAGTTCTTC.

The chain recombines TRBV7-9 with TRBJ1-2; D remains unclear. Trimming removed 3 bases from V and 7 bases from J, with 6 bases in between. The CDR3 covers 11 residues. Germline CDR1 reads SEHNR; CDR2 reads FQNEAQ (reference sequence). This CDR3 reads CASSLISGYTF. In nucleotides, the CDR3 is TGTGCCAGCAGCTTGATTAGTGGCTACACCTTC.

The V and J genes are TRBV6-2 or TRBV6-3 and TRBJ1-2, with TRBD1 matching over 8 bases. The CDR3 consists of 15 residues. Germline-derived CDR1 and CDR2 are MNHEY and SVGEGT. J was trimmed by 4 bases and V by 5 bases; bases with no gene match: 9. CDR3 nucleotide sequence: TGTGCCAGCAGTCTAAGCAGGGGGCGCGCCTATGGCTACACCTTC. It encodes CASSLSRGRAYGYTF.

The chain carries TRBV28 and TRBJ1-1; D uncertain. Between the trimmed V and J ends, which lost 4 bases and 1 base, there was a span of 7 bases. CDR1 and CDR2 from the germline V gene are MDHEN and SYDVKM. The CDR3 has 13 amino acids. The CDR3 loop is CASSSRGNTEAFF. The CDR3 DNA follows: TGTGCCAGCAGTTCCCGGGGGAACACTGAAGCTTTCTTT. Drawing the rest from reference TRBV28 and TRBJ1-1, the complete variable domain is DVKVTQSSRYLVKRTGEKVFLECVQDMDHENMFWYRQDPGLGLRLIYFSYDVKMKEKGDIPEGYSVSREKKERFSLILESASTNQTSMYLCASSSRGNTEAFFGQGTRLTVV.

V gene TRBV18 combines with J gene TRBJ1-2; D is uncertain. This CDR3 contains 16 residues. Germline CDR1 and CDR2: KGHSH and LQKENI. Trimming took off 2 bases at V and 0 bases at J, with 13 bases between the two ends. The CDR3 region has the DNA TGTGCCAGCTCACCATTAGAGGGATGGGCTAACTATGGCTACACCTTC. Translating gives CASSPLEGWANYGYTF.

The chain employs TRBV19 and TRBJ1-6; D is perhaps TRBD1 (6 bases). Germline V gene sequence: CDR1 LNHDA, CDR2 SQIVND (reference sequence). V was pared by 5 bases and J by 8 bases, with 13 bases between. CDR3 length: 14 amino acids. CDR3 residues: CASSYTGFDSPLHF. CDR3 nucleotides: TGTGCCAGTAGTTACACAGGGTTCGATTCACCCCTCCACTTT.

The chain uses TRBV18 and TRBJ1-3; the D is unclear. Trimming cost V 6 bases and J 4 bases, with 16 bases left between them. From germline, CDR1 is KGHSH and CDR2 LQKENI. The CDR3 extends over 15 amino acids. CDR3 loop: CASSRAQSLGNTIYF. The CDR3 DNA reads as TGTGCCAGCTCCCGAGCGCAGTCGTTGGGAAACACCATATATTTT.

This clone was counted between two and nine times. The V gene is TRBV7-9, the J gene TRBJ2-7; no definite D call. This CDR3 comprises 13 residues. The germline gives CDR1 SEHNR, CDR2 FQNEAQ (reference sequence). Trimming shortened V by 1 base and J by 5 bases, and 9 bases separated the two germline ends. The chain's CDR3 is CASSLVNENEQYF. The CDR3 bases are TGTGCCAGCAGCTTAGTTAACGAGAACGAGCAGTACTTC.

This clone was seen more than once but under ten times. This chain links TRBV15 with TRBJ1-6, with D possibly TRBD1 on 5 matching bases. Germline V gene sequence: CDR1 LNHNV, CDR2 YYDKDF (reference sequence). The CDR3 is made up of 18 amino acids. Between the trimmed V and J ends, which lost 1 base and 4 bases, there was a span of 17 bases. This chain's CDR3 is CATSRGGAGTDYNSPLHF. CDR3 nucleotide sequence: TGTGCCACCAGCAGAGGCGGGGCCGGGACGGATTATAATTCACCCCTCCACTTT.

Worth noting for this clone: The sample has other DNA sequences that encode this CDR3 too. The gene calls are TRBV2 and TRBJ1-5, with 11 bases fitting TRBD1. Germline assignment: CDR1 SNHLY and CDR2 FYNNEI. The CDR3 is 15 residues long. Trimming removed 6 bases from V and 4 bases from J; junction bases left unmatched: 5. The CDR3 DNA reads as TGTGCCAGCAGAGCCGGGACAGGGGGGAATCAGCCCCAGCATTTT. Residues: CASRAGTGGNQPQHF.

The chain has TRBV18 and TRBJ2-3; 8 bases line up with TRBD1. After removal of 8 bases from V and 4 bases from J, the junction contained 5 bases not matched to a gene. There are 13 residues in the CDR3. The germline gives CDR1 KGHSH, CDR2 LQKENI. CDR3 protein: CASTMTGADTQYF. For the CDR3, the DNA is TGTGCCAGCACTATGACAGGGGCAGATACGCAGTATTTT.

This clone was recorded a few times. V and J are TRBV5-1 and TRBJ1-2, with a possible D match to TRBD1 (6 bases). V was cut by 3 bases and J by 7 bases, with 22 bases left in between. The length of the CDR3 is 16 residues. Germline V gives CDR1 SGHRS, CDR2 YFSETQ. CDR3 nucleotides: TGCGCCAGCAGCTCCAACCCTGGGACAAAGGGCGCTGGCTACACCTTC. This sequence encodes CASSSNPGTKGAGYTF. Drawing the rest from reference TRBV5-1 and TRBJ1-2, the complete variable domain is KAGVTQTPRYLIKTRGQQVTLSCSPISGHRSVSWYQQTPGQGLQFLFEYFSETQRNKGNFPGRFSGRQFSNSRSEMNVSTLELGDSALYLCASSSNPGTKGAGYTFGSGTRLTVV.

The V gene is TRBV7-2, the J gene TRBJ2-4, with a tentative D call TRBD1 (5 bases). Per the germline V gene, CDR1 is SGHTA and CDR2 is FQGNSA. V was trimmed by 4 bases and J by 0 bases, leaving 16 bases between them. There are 17 residues in the CDR3. This CDR3 is CASSSSGAIIAKNIQYF. The CDR3 bases are TGTGCCAGCAGCTCCTCTGGGGCAATTATAGCCAAAAACATTCAGTACTTC.

The chain couples TRBV21-1 to TRBJ2-2; the D call of TRBD1 is as the table states it, not checked on the DNA. TRBV21-1 is a pseudogene locus. There are 12 residues in the CDR3. The CDR3 spells CASSNRGGELFF. The DNA for the CDR3 is TGTGCCAGCAGCAACAGGGGCGGGGAGCTGTTTTTT.

This clone was seen a handful of times. CDR3 sequence: CASVRQGADYGYTF. CDR3 sequence (DNA): TGTGCCAGCGTTCGACAGGGGGCAGACTATGGCTACACCTTC. The chain combines TRBV6-5 with TRBJ1-2; 10 nucleotides line up with TRBD1. Trimming took 8 bases from V and 3 from J; bases not matched to a gene: 6. Germline CDR1 reads MNHEY; CDR2 reads SVGAGI. This CDR3 is 14 amino acids long.